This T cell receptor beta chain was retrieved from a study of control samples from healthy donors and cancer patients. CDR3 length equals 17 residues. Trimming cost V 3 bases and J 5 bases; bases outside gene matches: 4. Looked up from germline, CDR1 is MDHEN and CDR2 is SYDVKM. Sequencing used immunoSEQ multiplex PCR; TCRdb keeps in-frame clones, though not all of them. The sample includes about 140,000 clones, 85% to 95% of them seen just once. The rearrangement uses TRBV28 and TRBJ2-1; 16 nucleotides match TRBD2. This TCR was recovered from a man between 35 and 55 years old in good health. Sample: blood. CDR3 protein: CASSFQGLAGGDNEQFF. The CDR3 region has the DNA TGTGCCAGCAGTTTCCAGGGACTAGCGGGAGGGGACAATGAGCAGTTCTTC.